The 29 T cell receptor beta chains below were found in one sample sequenced in a study of cytotoxic CD8 clonotypes in ibrutinib-treated CLL. Clones were read by immunoSEQ multiplex PCR, and TCRdb kept only the in-frame ones, dropping some. This table holds hundreds of thousands of clones, roughly 65% found once. The sequencing used PBMCs, collected after 12 months of ibrutinib treatment. The receptors come from a human donor with chronic lymphocytic leukemia.

This sequence joins TRBV25-1 and TRBJ1-1; 8 bases are a match to TRBD1. Germline CDR1 MGHDK, CDR2 SYGVNS. V lost 4 bases and J lost 4; bases outside the gene matches: 8. The CDR3 contains 15 residues. The CDR3 loop reads CASSGRGRIGTEAFF. The CDR3 nucleotides are TGTGCCAGCAGTGGCAGGGGGCGGATTGGCACTGAAGCTTTCTTT.

V and J are TRBV4-2 and TRBJ2-5; TRBD2 matches at 9 bases. CDR3 length: 19 amino acids. Trimming cost V 3 bases and J 5 bases; bases outside gene matches: 19. Germline loops: CDR1 LGHNA, CDR2 YNFKEQ. CDR3 nucleotides: TGTGCCAGCAGCCAGGACCTTCCCATGGCGGGAGGGCCGCACGAGACCCAGTACTTC. This gives the protein CASSQDLPMAGGPHETQYF.

The chain employs TRBV7-9 and TRBJ2-3; a weak D match, TRBD1 (5 bases). Per germline, CDR1 SEHNR and CDR2 FQNEAQ (reference sequence). Trimming took 2 bases from V and 1 from J, leaving 7 bases between them. This CDR3 contains 14 residues. The DNA for the CDR3 is TGTGCCAGCAGCTTAACGACAGGCACAGATACGCAGTATTTT. Translation: CASSLTTGTDTQYF.

The CDR3 nucleotides are TGTGCCAGCAGGCCGGGACAGGGGTATGGCTACACCTTC. As protein: CASRPGQGYGYTF. The chain carries TRBV5-6 and TRBJ1-2; 10 bases align to TRBD1. The CDR3 is 13 residues long. The germline CDR1 and CDR2 sequences are SGHDT and YYEEEE. V trimming: 5 bases; J trimming: 5 bases; junction bases outside the gene matches: 3.

This chain's CDR3 is CASSAHLNEQYF. In DNA, the CDR3 is TGTGCCAGCAGTGCCCACTTAAACGAGCAGTACTTC. The chain employs TRBV25-1 and TRBJ2-7; D gene uncertain. V lost 4 bases, J lost 5 bases, and 9 bases lay in between. The CDR3 sequence is 12 residues long. Germline V gene sequence: CDR1 MGHDK, CDR2 SYGVNS.

This clone was detected only once. This chain joins TRBV11-3 and TRBJ2-3; TRBD2 aligns across 12 bases. CDR1 SGHNT and CDR2 YENEEA come from the germline V gene. J gave up 4 bases and V 4 bases, and 6 bases lay outside the gene matches. This CDR3 contains 16 residues. The CDR3 DNA follows: TGTGCCAGCAGCTCCCGGACTAGCGGGACCTCAGATACGCAGTATTTT. This encodes CASSSRTSGTSDTQYF. Filled out from reference TRBV11-3 and TRBJ2-3, the complete variable domain reads EAGVVQSPRYKIIEKKQPVAFWCNPISGHNTLYWYLQNLGQGPELLIRYENEEAVDDSQLPKDRFSAERLKGVDSTLKIQPAELGDSAVYLCASSSRTSGTSDTQYFGPGTRLTVL.

This clone occurred many times. The chain couples TRBV30 to TRBJ2-7, with TRBD1 identical over 9 bases. The CDR3 has 11 amino acids. V gave up 5 bases and J gave up 7 bases; unmatched junction bases: 3. Per germline, CDR1 GTSNPN and CDR2 SVGIG (reference sequence). The CDR3 coding sequence is TGTGCCTGGCAGACAGGGGGGGAGCAGTACTTC. Protein product: CAWQTGGEQYF.

This clone was counted a single time. J is TRBJ2-3 and V is TRBV2; weak D call: TRBD1 (6 bases). Germline CDR1 is SNHLY and CDR2 is FYNNEI. The CDR3 totals 15 residues. The V end lost 5 bases, the J end lost 1 base, and 13 bases lay between the germline ends. The CDR3 DNA is TGTGCCAGCAGTCCACAGGGAATCGGCACAGATACGCAGTATTTT. This gives the protein CASSPQGIGTDTQYF.

The V gene is TRBV7-2, the J gene TRBJ1-2; no clear D. Germline CDR1 reads SGHTA; CDR2 reads FQGNSA. The CDR3 is 14 residues long. Trimming took 8 bases from V and 2 from J, leaving 15 bases between them. The CDR3 DNA is TGTGCCAGCTTGGACTTCGGGTGGAACTATGGCTACACCTTC. This sequence encodes CASLDFGWNYGYTF.

The rearrangement joins TRBV11-3 to TRBJ2-3; 7 bases align to TRBD2. J gave up 6 bases and V 1 base, and 7 bases lay outside the gene matches. The CDR3 extends over 15 amino acids. From germline, CDR1 is SGHNT and CDR2 YENEEA. The DNA of the CDR3 is TGTGCCAGCAGCTTAGCAGGGCCCGGGGGGGATACGCAGTATTTT. This codes for CASSLAGPGGDTQYF.

This chain connects TRBV9 to TRBJ1-3; 7 positions match TRBD1. This CDR3 is built from 17 residues. Germline CDR1 reads SGDLS; CDR2 reads YYNGEE. The V segment lost 3 bases and the J segment 7 bases; nucleotides outside the gene matches: 16. CDR3 amino acids: CASSAEGARVLGNTIYF. In DNA, the CDR3 is TGTGCCAGCAGCGCGGAGGGGGCCCGGGTTCTCGGTAACACCATATATTTT.

This chain connects TRBV9 to TRBJ2-5, with TRBD2 matching over 14 bases. V was clipped by 4 bases and J by 4 bases; unmatched bases: 9. The CDR3 runs 17 residues. Germline V gene data show CDR1 as SGDLS and CDR2 as YYNGEE. The CDR3 sequence: CASSYGTSGRILETQYF. The CDR3 DNA is TGTGCCAGCAGCTACGGGACTAGCGGGAGAATCTTAGAGACCCAGTACTTC.

The V gene is TRBV4-2, the J gene TRBJ2-2; 9 positions match TRBD2. Germline V CDR1 and CDR2: LGHNA, YNFKEQ. V lost 6 bases and J lost 3; bases outside the gene matches: 11. The CDR3 has 17 residues. Here the CDR3 DNA reads TGTGCCAGCAGTCGAAAAGCGGGAGGAGGGGACACCGGGGAGCTGTTTTTT. Residues: CASSRKAGGGDTGELFF.

Regarding this clone: A read error may account for a junction end that differs from germline. The gene calls are TRBV7-6 and TRBJ2-6; possibly TRBD1 for D (5 bases). Germline CDR1 and CDR2: SGHVS and FNYEAQ. The CDR3 has 16 amino acids. The CDR3 loop is CASSSRAISGANILTF. In DNA form, the CDR3 reads TGTGCCAGCAGCTCCCGGGCGATTTCTGGGGCCAACATCCTGACTTTC.

The chain is built from TRBV29-1 and TRBJ2-7, with D hard to call. V was clipped by 0 bases and J by 4 bases, with 10 bases between them. The length of the CDR3 is 13 residues. CDR1 and CDR2 (germline): SQVTM, ANQGSEA. The CDR3 DNA reads as TGCAGCGTTGAAGATAGTGTCGGATACGAGCAGTACTTC. Its translation: CSVEDSVGYEQYF.

The V and J genes are TRBV9 and TRBJ1-5; D remains unclear. The germline gives CDR1 SGDLS, CDR2 YYNGEE. The CDR3 is made up of 16 amino acids. The V end lost 0 bases, the J end lost 4 bases, and 14 bases lay between the germline ends. The CDR3: CASSVVFFCGNQPQHF. CDR3 nucleotide sequence: TGTGCCAGCAGCGTAGTGTTTTTCTGCGGGAATCAGCCCCAGCATTTT. Variable domain in full (rest from reference TRBV9 and TRBJ1-5): DSGVTQTPKHLITATGQRVTLRCSPRSGDLSVYWYQQSLDQGLQFLIQYYNGEERAKGNILERFSAQQFPDLHSELNLSSLELGDSALYFCASSVVFFCGNQPQHFGDGTRLSIL.

The V call is TRBV30, the J call TRBJ2-7, with D uncertain. V was trimmed by 0 bases and J by 2 bases, leaving 5 bases between them. The V gene's germline CDR1 is GTSNPN and CDR2 SVGIG (reference sequence). CDR3 length: 12 amino acids. DNA of the CDR3: TGTGCCTGGAGTGTCCTCACCTACGAGCAGTACTTC. Its translation is CAWSVLTYEQYF.

This rearrangement joins TRBV5-4 to TRBJ2-7; 8 nucleotides match TRBD2. Looked up from germline, CDR1 is SGHNT and CDR2 is YYREEE (reference sequence). There are 14 residues in the CDR3. V was pared by 8 bases and J by 2 bases, with 9 bases of the junction left unmatched. The CDR3 here is CARAPSGQTYEQYF. The CDR3 DNA reads as TGTGCCAGGGCACCTAGCGGGCAAACCTACGAGCAGTACTTC.

To note about this clone: One end of the junction varies from germline; a read error may be responsible. J is TRBJ2-7 and V is TRBV11-1, with 7 bases aligning to TRBD2. CDR1 and CDR2 from the germline V gene are SGHAT and FQDESV (reference sequence). The CDR3 spans 15 residues. CDR3 nucleotides: TGTGCCAACAGCTTAGCGCGCGGGGGTGGCCACGAGCAGTACTTC. As protein: CANSLARGGGHEQYF.

J is TRBJ1-1 and V is TRBV2; D remains unclear. Germline V gene data show CDR1 as SNHLY and CDR2 as FYNNEI. V gave up 7 bases and J gave up 0 bases, with 6 bases separating them. This CDR3 spans 12 amino acids. CDR3 in amino acids: CASTTLNTEAFF. CDR3 DNA sequence: TGTGCCAGCACTACGTTGAACACTGAAGCTTTCTTT.

The chain employs TRBV30 and TRBJ1-4; D possibly corresponds to TRBD1 (6 bases). The CDR3 has 15 residues. Germline CDR1 is GTSNPN and CDR2 is SVGIG (reference sequence). V gave up 2 bases and J gave up 8 bases, with 18 bases separating them. The DNA for the CDR3 is TGTGCCTGGAGTTGGGACACACTCAAACGGGAAAAACTGTTTTTT. It encodes CAWSWDTLKREKLFF.

This sequence joins TRBV18 and TRBJ2-3, with unresolved D. V dropped 2 bases and J dropped 2 bases, with 5 bases sitting between them. There are 13 residues in the CDR3. Germline V gene lookup returns CDR1 KGHSH and CDR2 LQKENI. The CDR3 DNA is TGTGCCAGCTCACCAGGGTTCACAGATACGCAGTATTTT. Protein product: CASSPGFTDTQYF. The whole variable domain, filled in from reference TRBV18 and TRBJ2-3, reads NAGVMQNPRHLVRRRGQEARLRCSPMKGHSHVYWYRQLPEEGLKFMVYLQKENIIDESGMPKERFSAEFPKEGPSILRIQQVVRGDSAAYFCASSPGFTDTQYFGPGTRLTVL.

V is TRBV6-6 and J is TRBJ1-5; D unresolved. Germline CDR1 and CDR2: MNHNY and SVGAGI (reference sequence). The CDR3 is 16 amino acids. V was pared by 2 bases and J by 3 bases, with 14 bases between. CDR3 sequence: CASSYNWEDANQPQHF. The CDR3 DNA sequence: TGTGCCAGCAGTTACAACTGGGAGGATGCCAATCAGCCCCAGCATTTT.

The chain carries TRBV7-2 and TRBJ1-1; D call uncertain. Germline assignment: CDR1 SGHTA and CDR2 FQGNSA. The CDR3 is made up of 13 amino acids. Trimming removed 5 bases from V and 0 bases from J, with 7 bases in between. The CDR3 nucleotides read TGTGCCAGCAGCGCCGGCCTGAACACTGAAGCTTTCTTT. Translating it yields CASSAGLNTEAFF.

The chain links TRBV14 to TRBJ2-1; D is unclear. The CDR3 is 13 amino acids. Germline V CDR1 and CDR2: SGHDN, FVKESK. Trimming shortened V by 2 bases and J by 7 bases, and 9 bases separated the two germline ends. CDR3: CASSQWVMNEQFF. In nucleotides, the CDR3 is TGTGCCAGCAGCCAATGGGTTATGAATGAGCAGTTCTTC.

V and J are TRBV12-5 and TRBJ1-1, with 7 bases lining up with TRBD1. Germline lookup yields CDR1 LGHNT and CDR2 FRNRAP. V gave up 5 bases and J gave up 2 bases; unmatched junction bases: 8. CDR3 length equals 15 residues. In DNA form, the CDR3 reads TGTGCTAGTGGTCAAACCCACAGGGGTAACACTGAAGCTTTCTTT. This codes for CASGQTHRGNTEAFF.

The chain combines TRBV27 with TRBJ1-5, with D possibly matching TRBD1 (6 bases). Trimming stripped 4 bases from V and 5 bases from J, with 18 bases between. Germline V lookup: CDR1 MNHEY, CDR2 SMNVEV (reference sequence). This CDR3 has 16 amino acids. CDR3 nucleotides: TGTGCCAGCAGTTCAGGACAGCCGCCCATCGATCAGCCCCAGCATTTT. Translating it yields CASSSGQPPIDQPQHF.

The sample holds a few counts of this clone. The chain uses TRBV5-6 and TRBJ1-2; D remains unclear. With 6 bases removed from V and 7 bases from J, the gap between germline ends came to 13 bases. This CDR3 spans 12 amino acids. Per the germline V gene, CDR1 is SGHDT and CDR2 is YYEEEE. The CDR3 spells CASNLLSRGYTF. The CDR3 nucleotides are TGTGCCAGCAACCTTCTTTCGCGTGGCTACACCTTC.

Sample share makes this clone medium-sized. J is TRBJ1-2 and V is TRBV7-2; D uncertain. CDR3 size: 14 residues. The germline V gene has CDR1 SGHTA and CDR2 FQGNSA. The V gene lost 3 bases and the J gene lost 8 bases, with 16 bases spanning the gap. This CDR3 is CASSFYHRTGGYTF. The CDR3 region has the DNA TGTGCCAGCAGCTTCTATCACAGAACGGGGGGCTACACCTTC.